The 9 T cell receptor beta chains listed next were all sequenced from one sample in a study of control samples from healthy donors and cancer patients. Sequenced by immunoSEQ multiplex PCR; TCRdb stores in-frame clones only, minus some. The sample includes around 63,000 clones, around 87% seen only once; the top ten take around 2.3%. Sequencing was performed on PBMCs. These receptors were taken from a woman aged 50 to 60 with head and neck cancer.

The chain recombines TRBV4-1 with TRBJ2-5; the match to TRBD1 covers 8 bases. Germline trimming cut 1 base from V and 4 bases from J; bases unmatched to any gene: 11. The CDR3 is 17 amino acids. CDR1 is MGHRA and CDR2 is YSYEKL in the germline V gene. CDR3 in DNA: TGCGCCAGCAGCCAAGGGGGCCGACAGGGGCAAGGAGAGACCCAGTACTTC. This codes for CASSQGGRQGQGETQYF.

The V call is TRBV19, the J call TRBJ1-1, with D unresolved. This CDR3 has 15 residues. Trimming removed 4 bases from V and 2 bases from J, with 14 bases in between. Looked up from germline, CDR1 is LNHDA and CDR2 is SQIVND (reference sequence). The CDR3 DNA sequence: TGTGCCAGTAGTACCTTGGGCGTCAGAAACACTGAAGCTTTCTTT. Translating gives CASSTLGVRNTEAFF. Combining the CDR3 with reference TRBV19 and TRBJ1-1 gives the whole variable domain DGGITQSPKYLFRKEGQNVTLSCEQNLNHDAMYWYRQDPGQGLRLIYYSQIVNDFQKGDIAEGYSVSREKKESFPLTVTSAQKNPTAFYLCASSTLGVRNTEAFFGQGTRLTVV.

The rearrangement links TRBV5-4 to TRBJ2-5, with D possibly being TRBD1 or TRBD2 (6 bases each). CDR1 SGHNT and CDR2 YYREEE come from the germline V gene (reference sequence). Trimming left V 0 bases short and J 4 bases short, with 13 bases between. This CDR3 is 15 amino acids long. CDR3 nucleotide sequence: TGTGCCAGCAGCTTGGTGACGGGGGCCGGAGAGACCCAGTACTTC. Its protein is CASSLVTGAGETQYF.

The CDR3 sequence: CASSQGAEGQSSGNTIYF. CDR3 bases: TGTGCCAGCAGCCAAGGGGCAGAGGGGCAAAGCTCTGGAAACACCATATATTTT. The genes are TRBV4-2 and TRBJ1-3, with D tentatively TRBD1 (5 bases). V was trimmed by 1 base and J by 0 bases, leaving 16 bases between them. Germline CDR1 and CDR2: LGHNA and YNFKEQ. This CDR3 comprises 18 residues.

V is TRBV6-5 and J is TRBJ2-3; D may be TRBD2 (6 bases). The CDR3 is made up of 15 amino acids. Trimming stripped 6 bases from V and 1 base from J, with 14 bases between. Germline V gives CDR1 MNHEY, CDR2 SVGAGI. The CDR3 bases are TGTGCCAGCAGGCGGACCCCGGGGGGCACAGATACGCAGTATTTT. It yields the protein CASRRTPGGTDTQYF.

The rearrangement uses TRBV28 and TRBJ1-2; D gene uncertain. V was clipped by 5 bases and J by 7 bases, with 14 bases between them. Germline V gene lookup returns CDR1 MDHEN and CDR2 SYDVKM. CDR3 size: 13 residues. The CDR3 region has the DNA TGTGCCAGCAGTGTGGCTTCGGCGGGTGGCTACACCTTC. This sequence encodes CASSVASAGGYTF.

V is TRBV27 and J is TRBJ2-3, with 13 bases identical to TRBD2. With V trimmed by 10 bases and J by 2 bases, 6 bases remained unmatched. The CDR3 is 15 residues long. Germline V CDR1 and CDR2: MNHEY, SMNVEV (reference sequence). The CDR3 sequence is CATTSGGADTDTQYF. CDR3 nucleotide sequence: TGTGCCACCACTAGCGGGGGGGCCGACACAGATACGCAGTATTTT.

The V and J genes are TRBV28 and TRBJ1-5; D gene ambiguous. Germline CDR1 MDHEN, CDR2 SYDVKM. This CDR3 has 13 amino acids. Trimming shortened V by 7 bases and J by 2 bases, and 9 bases separated the two germline ends. The DNA for the CDR3 is TGTGCCAGCACCATCACGGGCAATCAGCCCCAGCATTTT. It codes for CASTITGNQPQHF.

The gene calls are TRBV6-4 and TRBJ2-1; 9 bases are shared with TRBD2. With 2 bases clipped from V and 6 bases from J, the junction kept 5 bases outside the gene matches. Per the germline V gene, CDR1 is MRHNA and CDR2 is SNTAGT. The CDR3 is made up of 15 amino acids. CDR3 DNA: TGTGCCAGCAGTGACGGCGGGGGGGCCATCAATGAGCAGTTCTTC. Protein: CASSDGGGAINEQFF.